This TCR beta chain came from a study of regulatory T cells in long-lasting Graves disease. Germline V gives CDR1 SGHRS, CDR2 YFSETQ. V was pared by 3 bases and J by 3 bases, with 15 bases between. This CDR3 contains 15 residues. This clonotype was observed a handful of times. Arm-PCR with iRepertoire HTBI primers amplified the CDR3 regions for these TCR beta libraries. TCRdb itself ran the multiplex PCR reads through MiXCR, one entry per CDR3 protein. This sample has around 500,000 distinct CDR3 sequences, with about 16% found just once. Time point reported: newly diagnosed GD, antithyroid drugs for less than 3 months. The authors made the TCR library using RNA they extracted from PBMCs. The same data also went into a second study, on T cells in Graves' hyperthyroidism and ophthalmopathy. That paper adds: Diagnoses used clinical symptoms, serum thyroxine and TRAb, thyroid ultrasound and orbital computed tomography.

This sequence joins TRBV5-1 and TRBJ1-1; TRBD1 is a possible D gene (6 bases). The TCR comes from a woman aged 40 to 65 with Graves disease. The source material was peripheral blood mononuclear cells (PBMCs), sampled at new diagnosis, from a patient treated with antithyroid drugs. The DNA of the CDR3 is TGCGCCAGCAGCTACATAAACAGGGCGGACACTGAAGCTTTCTTT. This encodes CASSYINRADTEAFF.